Presented here are 14 T cell receptor beta chains from one specimen sequenced in a study of blood T cell repertoires in COVID-19. The data were produced by immunoSEQ multiplex PCR, yet TCRdb's version contains in-frame clones alone and is incomplete. The sample includes 150,000 to 200,000 clones, around 90% of them seen just once. Source material: PBMCs or T cells enriched from blood (not recorded which). The receptor set was obtained from a woman between 25 and 40 years old who had recovered from COVID-19.

This clone has only one observation. The chain carries TRBV5-1 and TRBJ1-1; no firm D call. This CDR3 is 14 amino acids long. The germline V gene encodes CDR1 SGHRS and CDR2 YFSETQ. V shed 2 bases and J shed 1 base, with 9 bases lying between them. The CDR3 protein is CASSFRQANTEAFF. In DNA, the CDR3 is TGCGCCAGCAGCTTCCGACAAGCGAACACTGAAGCTTTCTTT.

This clone showed up just a few times. The V gene is TRBV9, the J gene TRBJ2-7, with TRBD1 matching 7 bases. After removal of 3 bases from V and 0 bases from J, the junction contained 3 bases not matched to a gene. CDR3 length equals 14 residues. Looked up from germline, CDR1 is SGDLS and CDR2 is YYNGEE. CDR3 DNA: TGTGCCAGCAGCGGGAGACAGGGCTCCTACGAGCAGTACTTC. Translated: CASSGRQGSYEQYF.

The V gene is TRBV4-3, the J gene TRBJ1-4, with D perhaps TRBD1 (6 bases). Trimming left V 6 bases short and J 0 bases short, with 14 bases between. In germline, CDR1 is LGHNA, CDR2 YSLEER. The CDR3 extends over 16 amino acids. CDR3 DNA: TGCGCCAGCAGAAAACTACAGGGCACAACTAATGAAAAACTGTTTTTT. Residues: CASRKLQGTTNEKLFF.

The gene calls are TRBV4-2 and TRBJ1-4; no clear D. The CDR3 is 14 amino acids. Trimming took 4 bases from V and 6 from J, leaving 12 bases between them. Germline V gene sequence: CDR1 LGHNA, CDR2 YNFKEQ. The chain's CDR3 is CASSLREADEKLFF. In nucleotides, the CDR3 is TGTGCCAGCAGCCTTCGGGAAGCGGATGAAAAACTGTTTTTT.

V usage is TRBV28 and J usage is TRBJ2-7; D might be TRBD1 (6 bases). Trimming took off 5 bases at V and 1 base at J, with 15 bases between the two ends. The CDR3 contains 15 residues. The germline gives CDR1 MDHEN, CDR2 SYDVKM. The CDR3 spells CASSQTGTRSYEQYF. Written as DNA, the CDR3 is TGTGCCAGCAGTCAAACAGGGACGCGTTCCTACGAGCAGTACTTC.

V and J are TRBV19 and TRBJ2-1, with D perhaps matching TRBD2 (5 bases). The CDR3 covers 13 residues. Looked up from germline, CDR1 is LNHDA and CDR2 is SQIVND (reference sequence). V was cut by 9 bases and J by 0 bases, with 9 bases left in between. CDR3 coding DNA: TGTGCCAGCCAGCGGAGCTCCTACAATGAGCAGTTCTTC. This codes for CASQRSSYNEQFF.

This sequence joins TRBV30 and TRBJ1-2; D unresolved. The CDR3 consists of 13 residues. The V gene's germline CDR1 is GTSNPN and CDR2 SVGIG (reference sequence). Trimming shortened V by 1 base and J by 6 bases, and 12 bases separated the two germline ends. CDR3: CAWSGALPDGYTF. The CDR3 region has the DNA TGTGCCTGGAGTGGGGCCCTTCCCGATGGCTACACCTTC.

This sequence joins TRBV9 and TRBJ1-4; the match to TRBD1 covers 10 bases. The junction had 5 bases not matched to a gene; V was cut back by 4 bases and J by 5 bases. There are 15 residues in the CDR3. The germline V gene encodes CDR1 SGDLS and CDR2 YYNGEE. CDR3 region: CASSPWTGGNEKLFF. CDR3 in DNA: TGTGCCAGCAGCCCCTGGACAGGGGGGAATGAAAAACTGTTTTTT.

The J gene is TRBJ2-1, the V gene TRBV7-3; 12 bases map to TRBD2. Germline trimming cut 4 bases from V and 4 bases from J; bases unmatched to any gene: 5. The CDR3 is made up of 16 amino acids. The V gene's germline CDR1 is SGHTA and CDR2 FQGTGA. This CDR3 is CASSSLGTSGYNEQFF. CDR3 nucleotides: TGTGCCAGCAGCTCCCTGGGGACTAGCGGGTACAATGAGCAGTTCTTC.

This chain joins TRBV4-3 and TRBJ1-2; D remains unclear. CDR1 and CDR2 from the germline V gene are LGHNA and YSLEER. CDR3 size: 17 residues. V was cut by 2 bases and J by 0 bases, with 16 bases left in between. The CDR3 loop reads CASSQNSLGGTNYGYTF. CDR3 in DNA: TGCGCCAGCAGCCAAAACTCGTTAGGCGGCACTAACTATGGCTACACCTTC.

The V and J genes are TRBV6-5 and TRBJ2-7; possible D gene TRBD1, 5 bases. V was trimmed by 0 bases and J by 2 bases, leaving 5 bases between them. CDR1 is MNHEY, CDR2 SVGAGI, per germline. The CDR3 covers 13 residues. The CDR3 loop is CASSYSGAYEQYF. CDR3 sequence (DNA): TGTGCCAGCAGTTACTCAGGGGCCTACGAGCAGTACTTC.

The rearrangement uses TRBV7-8 and TRBJ1-6, with 8 bases lining up with TRBD1. Germline CDR1 and CDR2: SGHVS and FQNEAQ. The ends lost 3 bases at V and 10 bases at J; junction bases unmatched: 11. This CDR3 has 16 residues. The CDR3 is CASSLVWGQDGSPLHF. CDR3 nucleotide sequence: TGTGCCAGCAGCTTGGTGTGGGGACAGGACGGATCACCCCTCCACTTT. Full variable domain (rest looked up from reference TRBV7-8 and TRBJ1-6): GAGVSQSPRYKVAKRGQDVALRCDPISGHVSLFWYQQALGQGPEFLTYFQNEAQLDKSGLPSDRFFAERPEGSVSTLKIQRTQQEDSAVYLCASSLVWGQDGSPLHFGNGTRLTVT.

V is TRBV15 and J is TRBJ2-2, with a weak D call TRBD1 (5 bases). From germline, CDR1 is LNHNV and CDR2 YYDKDF (reference sequence). V lost 0 bases, J lost 5 bases, and 16 bases lay in between. CDR3 size: 17 residues. The CDR3: CATSRDPSRQTTGELFF. For the CDR3, the DNA is TGTGCCACCAGCAGAGATCCTAGTAGACAGACGACCGGGGAGCTGTTTTTT.

This clone is a singleton in its sample. The CDR3 protein is CASSTGLAEAFF. CDR3 bases: TGTGCCAGCAGCACAGGGCTGGCTGAAGCTTTCTTT. The V call is TRBV7-2, the J call TRBJ1-1; the D gene is possibly TRBD1 (6 bases). The germline V gene has CDR1 SGHTA and CDR2 FQGNSA. This CDR3 has 12 residues. Trimming took 5 bases from V and 6 from J, leaving 10 bases between them. The entire variable domain, with the rest obtained from reference TRBV7-2 and TRBJ1-1, is as follows: GAGVSQSPSNKVTEKGKDVELRCDPISGHTALYWYRQSLGQGLEFLIYFQGNSAPDKSGLPSDRFSAERTGGSVSTLTIQRTQQEDSAVYLCASSTGLAEAFFGQGTRLTVV.